One sample yielded the 18 T cell receptor beta chains listed below, sequenced in a study of blood T cell repertoires in COVID-19. TCRdb's table, derived via immunoSEQ multiplex PCR, lists solely in-frame clones and lacks some. The sample includes approximately 380,000 clones, more than 75% of them seen just once. Input material: PBMCs or T cells enriched from blood (not recorded which). These receptors all stem from a woman aged 18-29 years who had recovered from COVID-19.

This chain connects TRBV6-5 to TRBJ2-5; 8 bases fit TRBD2. V trimming: 4 bases; J trimming: 2 bases; junction bases outside the gene matches: 3. Germline CDR1 is MNHEY and CDR2 is SVGAGI. The CDR3 is made up of 14 amino acids. CDR3 residues: CASSWGGGQETQYF. The CDR3 DNA sequence: TGTGCCAGCAGTTGGGGCGGGGGGCAAGAGACCCAGTACTTC.

J is TRBJ2-3 and V is TRBV12-5; tentatively, D is TRBD1 (6 bases). The CDR3 totals 16 residues. V was clipped by 7 bases and J by 2 bases, with 19 bases between them. Germline loops: CDR1 LGHNT, CDR2 FRNRAP. DNA of the CDR3: TGTGCTAGTGCCCCTTTAGGGGGTCGAATCACAGATACGCAGTATTTT. Translation gives CASAPLGGRITDTQYF.

The chain employs TRBV30 and TRBJ1-2; D is ambiguous. The V gene lost 3 bases and the J gene lost 8 bases, with 19 bases spanning the gap. The germline V gene has CDR1 GTSNPN and CDR2 SVGIG (reference sequence). The CDR3 spans 14 residues. The CDR3 coding sequence is TGTGCCTGGAGCTTGGAAAGGCGGGCTTGGGGCTACACCTTC. It is translated as CAWSLERRAWGYTF. Variable domain in full (rest from reference TRBV30 and TRBJ1-2): SQTIHQWPATLVQPVGSPLSLECTVEGTSNPNLYWYRQAAGRGLQLLFYSVGIGQISSEVPQNLSASRPQDRQFILSSKKLLLSDSGFYLCAWSLERRAWGYTFGSGTRLTVV.

CDR3 protein: CASSLGQGNNQPQHF. In DNA, the CDR3 is TGTGCCAGCAGCTTAGGGCAGGGTAACAATCAGCCCCAGCATTTT. This chain uses TRBV13 with TRBJ1-5; D perhaps matches TRBD1 (5 bases). CDR3 length: 15 residues. The germline V gene encodes CDR1 PRHDT and CDR2 FYEKMQ (reference sequence). Trimming cost V 0 bases and J 3 bases, with 9 bases left between them.

This sequence joins TRBV3-1 (or the pseudogene TRBV3-2) and TRBJ1-2; D perhaps matches TRBD1 (6 bases). The CDR3 contains 17 residues. Per germline, CDR1 LGHDT and CDR2 YNNKEL (reference sequence). V gave up 0 bases and J gave up 4 bases, with 18 bases separating them. CDR3 amino acids: CASSQDLGGGQSYGYTF. In nucleotides, the CDR3 is TGTGCCAGCAGCCAAGATCTTGGCGGGGGGCAGAGCTATGGCTACACCTTC.

This rearrangement joins TRBV7-9 to TRBJ2-1; TRBD2 agrees at 12 bases. Germline V gene sequence: CDR1 SEHNR, CDR2 FQNEAQ (reference sequence). CDR3 size: 15 residues. Trimming removed 5 bases from V and 10 bases from J; junction bases left unmatched: 9. CDR3 DNA: TGTGCCAGCAGCGCGGGACTAGCGGGCCCTCTGGAGCAGTTCTTC. Translation: CASSAGLAGPLEQFF.

The rearrangement joins TRBV12-3 or TRBV12-4 to TRBJ1-3; D gene ambiguous. V was clipped by 5 bases and J by 4 bases, with 6 bases between them. CDR3 size: 12 residues. CDR3 coding DNA: TGTGCCAGCAGTCCAACAGGAAACACCATATATTTT. It specifies CASSPTGNTIYF.

The chain uses TRBV11-2 and TRBJ1-6, with TRBD1 matching over 9 bases. There are 15 residues in the CDR3. Trimming at V came to 4 bases and at J to 3 bases, leaving 1 base not matched to a gene. CDR1 SGHAT and CDR2 FQNNGV come from the germline V gene. CDR3: CASSSTGGYNSPLHF. The CDR3 region has the DNA TGTGCCAGCAGCTCGACAGGGGGCTATAATTCACCCCTCCACTTT.

The J gene is TRBJ1-5, the V gene TRBV18; 9 nucleotides agree with TRBD1. From germline, CDR1 is KGHSH and CDR2 LQKENI. V trimming: 3 bases; J trimming: 4 bases; junction bases outside the gene matches: 4. The CDR3 consists of 15 residues. The CDR3 sequence is CASSPRTGVNQPQHF. The CDR3 DNA is TGTGCCAGCTCACCGAGGACAGGGGTGAATCAGCCCCAGCATTTT.

The chain has TRBV6-5 and TRBJ2-7, with D possibly being TRBD2 (6 bases). V was clipped by 7 bases and J by 4 bases, with 8 bases between them. Germline CDR1 is MNHEY and CDR2 is SVGAGI. The CDR3 is 11 residues long. CDR3 in amino acids: CASIGRYEQYF. The CDR3 nucleotides read TGTGCCAGCATTGGGAGGTACGAGCAGTACTTC.

The chain has TRBV13 and TRBJ1-1, with a weak D call TRBD1 (6 bases). The CDR3 runs 12 residues. With 4 bases removed from V and 7 bases from J, the gap between germline ends came to 10 bases. From germline, CDR1 is PRHDT and CDR2 FYEKMQ (reference sequence). CDR3 bases: TGTGCCAGCAGCTCCCAGGGGATTGAAGCTTTCTTT. It codes for CASSSQGIEAFF. The full variable domain, rest sourced from reference TRBV13 and TRBJ1-1, is AAGVIQSPRHLIKEKRETATLKCYPIPRHDTVYWYQQGPGQDPQFLISFYEKMQSDKGSIPDRFSAQQFSDYHSELNMSSLELGDSALYFCASSSQGIEAFFGQGTRLTVV.

This rearrangement joins TRBV29-1 to TRBJ2-5; 8 positions agree with TRBD1. With V trimmed by 5 bases and J by 5 bases, 4 bases remained unmatched. Germline assignment: CDR1 SQVTM and CDR2 ANQGSEA. The CDR3 extends over 12 amino acids. The CDR3 sequence is CSVTDRVETQYF. The CDR3 DNA follows: TGCAGCGTTACGGACAGGGTGGAGACCCAGTACTTC.

V gene TRBV13 combines with J gene TRBJ1-5; D not resolved. The V end was cut by 0 bases, the J end by 7 bases, with 13 bases between. This CDR3 spans 15 amino acids. CDR1 PRHDT and CDR2 FYEKMQ come from the germline V gene (reference sequence). The CDR3 DNA follows: TGTGCCAGCAGCTTAGGGGTGACTGGAGGACAGCCCCAGCATTTT. Its protein product is CASSLGVTGGQPQHF.

The chain joins TRBV2 to TRBJ2-7, with D perhaps TRBD2 (6 bases). Germline V gives CDR1 SNHLY, CDR2 FYNNEI. The ends were cut back, 5 bases at V and 3 bases at J, with 8 bases in the middle. This CDR3 has 12 residues. The CDR3 sequence: CASSTSIYEQYF. The CDR3 coding sequence is TGTGCCAGCAGTACTAGCATCTACGAGCAGTACTTC.

This chain uses TRBV30 with TRBJ1-2, with a weak D call TRBD1 (6 bases). Germline V gives CDR1 GTSNPN, CDR2 SVGIG (reference sequence). V was shortened by 2 bases and J by 13 bases, with 17 bases between the two germline ends. The CDR3 totals 12 residues. CDR3 amino acids: CAWSHEGVGATF. The CDR3 region has the DNA TGTGCCTGGAGTCACGAGGGAGTGGGGGCCACCTTC.

V usage is TRBV7-8 and J usage is TRBJ2-7; 8 bases line up with TRBD2. The CDR3 covers 15 residues. Germline V CDR1 and CDR2: SGHVS, FQNEAQ. V shed 1 base and J 4 bases; nucleotides not matched to a gene: 6. CDR3 bases: TGTGCCAGCAGCTTAGTGGGCGGGGGGCCTTACGAGCAGTACTTC. This translates into CASSLVGGGPYEQYF.

V and J are TRBV6-6 and TRBJ2-7; 8 nucleotides agree with TRBD1. V dropped 0 bases and J dropped 3; count of bases not matched to a gene: 4. Germline assignment: CDR1 MNHNY and CDR2 SVGAGI (reference sequence). The CDR3 contains 15 residues. The CDR3 spells CASSYSDREVYEQYF. For the CDR3, the DNA is TGTGCCAGCAGTTACTCGGACAGGGAAGTCTACGAGCAGTACTTC.

This rearrangement joins TRBV6-5 to TRBJ1-2; D may be TRBD1 (6 bases). Trimming removed 8 bases at V and 1 base at J, with 14 bases between. The V gene's germline CDR1 is MNHEY and CDR2 SVGAGI. The CDR3 contains 14 residues. The CDR3 bases are TGTGCCAGCCAGGGGAGGGAGTTTAACTATGGCTACACCTTC. Translation: CASQGREFNYGYTF.